Listed below are T cell receptor beta chains from one sample, sequenced in a study of naive and memory T cell subsets. TCRdb fed the UMI-ligation and nested PCR reads into MiXCR, producing one record per CDR3 protein. Among about 90,000 distinct CDR3 sequences listed, roughly 10% were seen once. Sequencing was performed on naive CD4+ T cells from blood. Receptor source: a human donor in good health. The CDR3 runs from the conserved cysteine through the conserved F or W. Each record gives: J gene, V gene, CDR3 protein.

>TRBJ2-2|TRBV7-8
CASSVGDRPTGELFF
>TRBJ1-2|TRBV6-6
CASSYGLIYGYTF
>TRBJ2-5|TRBV7-9
CASSLDSRQETQYF
>TRBJ2-3|TRBV29-1
CSVLDRARTDTQYF
>TRBJ1-2|TRBV3-1
CASSHSLGKGNGYTF
>TRBJ2-1|TRBV28
CASSLIAGGQNEQFF
>TRBJ1-4|TRBV7-8
CASSLGQVATNEKLFF
>TRBJ2-3|TRBV6-1
CASLPWRGATDTQYF
>TRBJ2-3|TRBV7-2
CASSLRRSTDTQYF
>TRBJ2-3|TRBV6-2/TRBV6-3
CASSPRTPRWDTQYF
>TRBJ2-1|TRBV29-1
CSVVGAKEHNEQFF
>TRBJ1-2|TRBV27
CASSSTGFGGYTF
>TRBJ1-2|TRBV4-3
CASSQAGGNYGYTF
>TRBJ2-7|TRBV28
CASSYKYEQYF
>TRBJ1-4|TRBV20-1
CSLRADATNEKLFF
>TRBJ2-3|TRBV2
CASRLQGTDTQYF
>TRBJ2-3|TRBV7-2
CASSFRSSGGGSTDTQYF
>TRBJ2-3|TRBV6-5
CASSYGGQVADTQYF
>TRBJ2-1|TRBV4-2
CASSPVTDWGNEQFF
>TRBJ2-7|TRBV11-3
CASSLSLAGPTYEQYF
>TRBJ2-1|TRBV6-1
CASSEGDGAYNEQFF
>TRBJ2-7|TRBV29-1
CSVITGTSSAYEQYF
>TRBJ2-7|TRBV4-3
CASSQGGAKVYEQYF
>TRBJ2-7|TRBV11-3
CASSRTGGVFPEQYF